Below, one T cell receptor (beta chain) is given with its context. Its antigen is not identified. Treatment specified: approximately 10-day PBMC culture with coronavirus spike peptide pools or control peptides (ViraFEST assay). Half-medium changes with fresh IL-2 medium occurred on days 3 and 7. The Oncomine TCR Beta short-read assay was applied to DNA of cultured CD4+ T cells. MiXCR, applied by TCRdb to the PCR reads, yields one record per CDR3 protein. The table records 9,500 to 10,000 distinct CDR3 sequences, about 51% of them present only once. These data originate in a study of vaccination and CD4 T cells after COVID-19. Overall study: Overlapping SARS-CoV-2, HCoV-NL63, HCoV-OC43 and HCoV-229E spike peptides were used to stimulate cells.

The receptor was derived from a human donor who had recovered from COVID-19. Material for sequencing was CD4+ T cells from blood, cultured in vitro.

This CDR3 reads CASGLGTDGDQYF. The DNA for the CDR3 is TGTGCTAGTGGTTTGGGGACTGACGGGGACCAGTACTTC. V usage is TRBV12-5 and J usage is TRBJ2-5, with a possible D match to TRBD2 (5 bases). Deletions cut 1 base from V and 10 bases from J, with 13 bases between. CDR1 LGHNT and CDR2 FRNRAP come from the germline V gene. This CDR3 region has 13 residues.